This record covers a single TCR beta chain. These data come from a study of blood T cell repertoires in COVID-19. TCRdb's copy holds only in-frame clones and misses some; the assay was immunoSEQ multiplex PCR. The table records over 45,000 clones, 73% of them present only once. The source material was peripheral blood. The source of this sequence is a woman aged 50 to 60 with active or convalescent COVID-19.

In DNA form, the CDR3 reads TGTGCCAGCAGAGGACAGGGTGGGCAGTTCTTC. This translates into CASRGQGGQFF. The V and J genes are TRBV25-1 and TRBJ2-1; 8 bases align to TRBD1. After removal of 6 bases from V and 12 bases from J, the junction contained 4 bases not matched to a gene. The CDR3 length is 11 residues. Germline values: CDR1 MGHDK, CDR2 SYGVNS.